What follows is one T cell receptor beta chain and its context. The target of this receptor is not known. Base qualities are not at hand, and no much larger clone is one base apart. The source of the sample is a study of blood T cells in healthy people across ages (dated by TCRdb to between 2015 and 2017). For context, the study as a whole: Template switching captured roughly one uniquely barcoded TCR beta cDNA molecule per two T cells in model experiments. The study measured age-related changes in TCR beta repertoire diversity using deep sequencing normalized with unique cDNA molecular identifiers. Donors were grouped into four age groups: young (average about 15 years), middle-aged (approximately 41), aged (over 55) and long-lived (over 80). To avoid experimental bias, donors of different ages were spread randomly across the sequencing lanes. Two additional independent replicas of 1 million unique cDNA reads from the same blood draw were analyzed for two donors (one aged 18 to 30 and one aged 80 or older). What the authors observed across the whole study: Observed TCR beta diversity correlated strongly with the percentage of naive T cells measured by flow cytometry. Compared with the aged group, more naive CD4+ T cells, fewer expanded clones and increased TCR diversity were shown by the long-lived group, suggesting age selection. Because donor CMV infection status was unknown, age-related changes in expanded clonotypes were potentially confounded. As age increased, observed TCR beta diversity per million T cells dropped in a roughly linear way, and a significant reduction was already evident by age 40. Estimates of total diversity based on one million sequenced T cells were regarded as lower bounds and as underestimates. Bulk unsorted PBMC profiling prevented conclusive comparison of naive and antigen-experienced compartments.

The method behind the library was 5' RACE. The sequencer listed for this sample is Illumina HiSeq 2500. The second PCR ran for roughly 7 to 11 cycles and used a J-beta primer mix along with a sample-barcoded 5' primer. A template-switch 5' adaptor carrying 12 random nucleotides introduced a unique molecular identifier onto each TCR beta cDNA molecule. Each sample yielded at least 3 million CDR3-containing paired-end reads. The Mint cDNA synthesis kit, primed by a TRBC-specific oligonucleotide, was used to synthesize first-strand cDNA from all RNA. All cDNA was treated with uracil-DNA glycosylase and then went through a first 18-cycle PCR with the universal primers M1SS and BC2_uni_R. As for how the authors treated the data: Normalization of each sample was performed by random selection of 1 million high-quality reads, each carrying a distinct molecular identifier. Reads with shared molecular identifiers were discarded instead of being binned into consensus sequences. MiTCR, set to a Q25 quality threshold and the strictest error-elimination algorithm, was used for CDR3 identification, clonotype clustering and error correction. A nonparametric unseen species model using Euler transformation provided a lower-bound estimate of total TCR beta diversity. TCRdb redid the processing of the public reads, applying fastp at Q25 and MiXCR, and retained in-frame beta chains. Every distinct CDR3 protein forms one entry, paired with its most common genes and DNA. The V and J calls and clone size are TCRdb's, not the authors'. In all, the sample holds 700,000 to 950,000 distinct CDR3 sequences, and more than 45% of those were seen once. The ten largest clones take up roughly 22% of the sample.

Donors were a few dozen systemically healthy Caucasian individuals from Russia aged 6 to 90 years. Each donor gave approximately 10 milliliters of peripheral blood, collected into EDTA-treated Vacutainer tubes. Ficoll-Paque density-gradient centrifugation was used to isolate PBMCs, with at least 6 million per sample. Total RNA was extracted from PBMCs with Trizol reagent, with at least 6 micrograms obtained per sample. For every donor, flow cytometry on a PBMC aliquot measured the percentage of naive CD45RAhigh/CD27high T cells. Based on the germline V gene, the CDR1 and CDR2 sequences are SGHDN and FVKESK. The CDR3 spans 17 residues, from the cysteine through the phenylalanine. The DNA shown is the 51-base CDR3, in frame from base 1. Cut back by 1 base and 6 bases, the V and J ends lie 20 bases apart.

The sequence was obtained from a man aged 30-40 years in good health. The sample was blood. This chain is built from TRBV14 and TRBJ2-3, and TRBD1 may be the D gene, going by 5 matching bases. CDR3 loop: CASSQGYRLPQTDTQYF. The DNA sequence reads TGTGCCAGCAGCCAAGGGTACAGGCTCCCACAAACTGATACGCAGTATTTT.